These 21 T cell receptor beta chains were sequenced from one sample in a study of cytotoxic CD8 clonotypes in ibrutinib-treated CLL. The repertoire was sequenced with immunoSEQ multiplex PCR; TCRdb's copy has only in-frame clones and lacks some. The sample has over 250,000 clones, more than 70% seen once. Sequenced here: PBMCs, sampled at disease progression, from a patient treated with ibrutinib. These receptors all stem from a human donor with chronic lymphocytic leukemia.

Only one count was recorded for this clone. The CDR3 spells CASSQTGGEKLFF. CDR3 coding DNA: TGCGCCAGCAGCCAGACAGGGGGTGAAAAACTGTTTTTT. The chain links TRBV4-1 to TRBJ1-4; 9 positions agree with TRBD1. The V segment lost 3 bases and the J segment 7 bases; nucleotides outside the gene matches: 0. Germline loops: CDR1 MGHRA, CDR2 YSYEKL. The CDR3 is made up of 13 amino acids.

This chain connects TRBV27 to TRBJ1-1; the match to TRBD1 covers 7 bases. The ends lost 4 bases at V and 4 bases at J; junction bases unmatched: 18. Germline V gene sequence: CDR1 MNHEY, CDR2 SMNVEV (reference sequence). The CDR3 totals 18 residues. DNA of the CDR3: TGTGCCAGCAGTTCAATAACCCCCTTCTCCGACAGGGTCACTGAAGCTTTCTTT. Encoded protein: CASSSITPFSDRVTEAFF.

The J gene is TRBJ2-6, the V gene TRBV5-1, with a weak D call TRBD1 (5 bases). This CDR3 is 17 amino acids long. Germline CDR1 SGHRS, CDR2 YFSETQ. Trimming took 1 base from V and 0 from J, leaving 11 bases between them. CDR3 DNA: TGCGCCAGCAGCTTGAGACAGACAAACTCTGGGGCCAACGTCCTGACTTTC. Translation gives CASSLRQTNSGANVLTF.

This clone came up once. The rearrangement links TRBV7-2 to TRBJ2-5; D call uncertain. The CDR3 contains 13 residues. CDR1 is SGHTA, CDR2 FQGNSA, per germline. V was cut by 4 bases and J by 1 base, with 7 bases left in between. The CDR3 DNA sequence: TGTGCCAGCAGCTCAACCCCCCAAGAGACCCAGTACTTC. It translates to CASSSTPQETQYF.

The chain recombines TRBV27 with TRBJ2-3; D possibly corresponds to TRBD2 (7 bases). This CDR3 comprises 14 residues. Per the germline V gene, CDR1 is MNHEY and CDR2 is SMNVEV (reference sequence). Trimming took off 5 bases at V and 14 bases at J, with 23 bases between the two ends. CDR3 sequence: CASSPTSWQGRGYF. In DNA form, the CDR3 reads TGTGCCAGCAGTCCGACGTCGTGGCAGGGGAGGGGGTATTTT.

This chain uses TRBV7-9 with TRBJ2-7, with 9 bases identical to TRBD1. V lost 6 bases to trimming and J lost 2 bases; unmatched junction nucleotides: 2. The V gene's germline CDR1 is SEHNR and CDR2 FQNEAQ (reference sequence). CDR3 length: 13 amino acids. The CDR3 sequence: CASRGTGPYEQYF. DNA for the CDR3: TGTGCCAGCAGGGGGACAGGGCCCTACGAGCAGTACTTC.

The CDR3 DNA follows: TGTGCCAGCAGTGAATCGGCCTTCTCCCTAAGGAATGAGCAGTTCTTC. Protein sequence: CASSESAFSLRNEQFF. The V call is TRBV2, the J call TRBJ2-1; D remains ambiguous. The germline V gene encodes CDR1 SNHLY and CDR2 FYNNEI. Trimming removed 2 bases at V and 7 bases at J, with 18 bases between. CDR3 length equals 16 residues.

The rearrangement joins TRBV23-1 to TRBJ2-7; the D gene is possibly TRBD1 (5 bases). TRBV23-1 is placed among ORFs of uncertain function. This CDR3 spans 14 amino acids. V was cut by 3 bases and J by 6 bases, with 15 bases left in between. CDR3 amino acids: CASSHSRVGCEQYF. The CDR3 DNA is TGCGCCAGCAGTCACTCCAGGGTTGGATGCGAGCAGTACTTC.

V usage is TRBV7-3 and J usage is TRBJ2-1; 10 nucleotides agree with TRBD2. The V and J ends lost 5 bases and 4 bases, in that order; junction bases with no gene match: 5. The CDR3 has 15 amino acids. Germline lookup yields CDR1 SGHTA and CDR2 FQGTGA. The CDR3 DNA reads TGTGCCAGCAGCCCCCGGACTAGCGGATACAATGAGCAGTTCTTC. It yields the protein CASSPRTSGYNEQFF. The full variable domain, its missing parts supplied by reference TRBV7-3 and TRBJ2-1, is GAGVSQTPSNKVTEKGKYVELRCDPISGHTALYWYRQSLGQGPEFLIYFQGTGAADDSGLPNDRFFAVRPEGSVSTLKIQRTERGDSAVYLCASSPRTSGYNEQFFGPGTRLTVL.

This sequence joins TRBV5-1 and TRBJ2-2; D not certain. CDR3 length: 13 residues. V was pared by 1 base and J by 6 bases, with 7 bases between. CDR1 and CDR2 from the germline V gene are SGHRS and YFSETQ. CDR3 protein: CASSLSVSGELFF. CDR3 in DNA: TGCGCCAGCAGCTTGTCAGTTTCCGGGGAGCTGTTTTTT.

This chain joins TRBV5-4 and TRBJ2-5, with D possibly called TRBD1 or TRBD2 (6 bases each). In germline, CDR1 is SGHNT, CDR2 YYREEE (reference sequence). This CDR3 has 15 amino acids. Trimming left V 4 bases short and J 5 bases short, with 18 bases between. The chain's CDR3 is CASSPAGGWLETQYF. CDR3 DNA sequence: TGTGCCAGCAGCCCTGCCGGGGGCTGGTTGGAGACCCAGTACTTC.

The chain employs TRBV18 and TRBJ2-7; tentative D call: TRBD1 (6 bases). Germline loops: CDR1 KGHSH, CDR2 LQKENI. V gave up 6 bases and J gave up 6 bases, with 12 bases separating them. This CDR3 region has 12 residues. CDR3 nucleotides: TGTGCCAGCTCGGCCGGACAGCGCGAGCAGTACTTC. Encoded protein: CASSAGQREQYF.

The CDR3 DNA sequence: TGCGCCAGCAGCCAAGGGGAGGGTTCCAAAAACATTCAGTACTTC. Translated, it gives CASSQGEGSKNIQYF. The J gene is TRBJ2-4, the V gene TRBV4-3, with 7 bases fitting TRBD2. V dropped 1 base and J dropped 2; count of bases not matched to a gene: 2. This CDR3 has 15 residues. Germline CDR1 is LGHNA and CDR2 is YSLEER.

The gene calls are TRBV11-3 and TRBJ2-2; D is tentatively TRBD1 or TRBD2 (7 bases each). Trimming took off 5 bases at V and 6 bases at J, with 16 bases between the two ends. CDR1 and CDR2 (germline): SGHNT, YENEEA. There are 15 residues in the CDR3. CDR3 region: CASSPQGGQAGELFF. CDR3 coding DNA: TGTGCCAGCAGCCCCCAGGGGGGGCAAGCCGGGGAGCTGTTTTTT.

This sequence joins TRBV4-1 and TRBJ2-5; 11 bases agree with TRBD2. Germline lookup yields CDR1 MGHRA and CDR2 YSYEKL. The V gene end was trimmed by 1 base and the J gene end by 5 bases; junction bases not matched to a gene: 6. The CDR3 totals 16 residues. Here the CDR3 reads CASSQVASGRTETQYF. CDR3 bases: TGCGCCAGCAGCCAAGTCGCTAGCGGGAGGACGGAGACCCAGTACTTC.

The chain recombines TRBV5-1 with TRBJ2-1; D possibly corresponds to TRBD2 (6 bases). The CDR3 runs to 15 residues. The germline gives CDR1 SGHRS, CDR2 YFSETQ. V was clipped by 4 bases and J by 10 bases, with 21 bases between them. CDR3 bases: TGCGCCAGCAGCCGCTCTAGCGTCGGGGGTTTGGAGCAGTTCTTC. Protein: CASSRSSVGGLEQFF.

The rearrangement joins TRBV28 to TRBJ2-7, with 8 bases lining up with TRBD1. Germline trimming cut 5 bases from V and 2 bases from J; bases unmatched to any gene: 8. Per the germline V gene, CDR1 is MDHEN and CDR2 is SYDVKM. The CDR3 length is 15 residues. In DNA form, the CDR3 reads TGTGCCAGCAGTCTAGGGACAGGCGGCGCCTACGAGCAGTACTTC. Translation gives CASSLGTGGAYEQYF.

The chain has TRBV6-4 and TRBJ1-2, with 9 bases that match TRBD1. The CDR3 has 14 amino acids. Losses at the gene ends were 5 bases for V and 7 bases for J; bases not matched to a gene: 8. The V gene's germline CDR1 is MRHNA and CDR2 SNTAGT. The CDR3 sequence: CASSPGQGVFGYTF. The DNA for the CDR3 is TGTGCCAGCAGTCCGGGACAGGGTGTTTTTGGCTACACCTTC.

This clone was detected only a few times. The chain carries TRBV5-4 and TRBJ1-6; TRBD1 might be the D (5 bases). V was shortened by 5 bases and J by 6 bases, with 15 bases between the two germline ends. The germline CDR1 and CDR2 sequences are SGHNT and YYREEE (reference sequence). The CDR3 runs 15 residues. This chain's CDR3 is CASRDTSGSNSPLHF. The CDR3 nucleotides read TGTGCCAGCAGGGACACTTCTGGAAGTAATTCACCCCTCCACTTT.

CDR3: CASSAAGENSIGTGELFF. CDR3 nucleotide sequence: TGCGCCAGCAGTGCCGCAGGGGAAAATTCCATTGGGACCGGGGAGCTGTTTTTT. This rearrangement joins TRBV10-1 to TRBJ2-2; D is possibly TRBD1 (6 bases). The CDR3 has 18 amino acids. With 4 bases removed from V and 5 bases from J, the gap between germline ends came to 23 bases. Germline CDR1 reads WNHNN; CDR2 reads SYGVQD (reference sequence).

For the CDR3, the DNA is TGCGCCAGCAGCTTGAGGCCGGATCAAGAGACCCAGTACTTC. Protein: CASSLRPDQETQYF. The chain joins TRBV5-1 to TRBJ2-5; D unresolved. Trimming took off 1 base at V and 2 bases at J, with 9 bases between the two ends. CDR1 is SGHRS and CDR2 is YFSETQ in the germline V gene. The CDR3 totals 14 residues.